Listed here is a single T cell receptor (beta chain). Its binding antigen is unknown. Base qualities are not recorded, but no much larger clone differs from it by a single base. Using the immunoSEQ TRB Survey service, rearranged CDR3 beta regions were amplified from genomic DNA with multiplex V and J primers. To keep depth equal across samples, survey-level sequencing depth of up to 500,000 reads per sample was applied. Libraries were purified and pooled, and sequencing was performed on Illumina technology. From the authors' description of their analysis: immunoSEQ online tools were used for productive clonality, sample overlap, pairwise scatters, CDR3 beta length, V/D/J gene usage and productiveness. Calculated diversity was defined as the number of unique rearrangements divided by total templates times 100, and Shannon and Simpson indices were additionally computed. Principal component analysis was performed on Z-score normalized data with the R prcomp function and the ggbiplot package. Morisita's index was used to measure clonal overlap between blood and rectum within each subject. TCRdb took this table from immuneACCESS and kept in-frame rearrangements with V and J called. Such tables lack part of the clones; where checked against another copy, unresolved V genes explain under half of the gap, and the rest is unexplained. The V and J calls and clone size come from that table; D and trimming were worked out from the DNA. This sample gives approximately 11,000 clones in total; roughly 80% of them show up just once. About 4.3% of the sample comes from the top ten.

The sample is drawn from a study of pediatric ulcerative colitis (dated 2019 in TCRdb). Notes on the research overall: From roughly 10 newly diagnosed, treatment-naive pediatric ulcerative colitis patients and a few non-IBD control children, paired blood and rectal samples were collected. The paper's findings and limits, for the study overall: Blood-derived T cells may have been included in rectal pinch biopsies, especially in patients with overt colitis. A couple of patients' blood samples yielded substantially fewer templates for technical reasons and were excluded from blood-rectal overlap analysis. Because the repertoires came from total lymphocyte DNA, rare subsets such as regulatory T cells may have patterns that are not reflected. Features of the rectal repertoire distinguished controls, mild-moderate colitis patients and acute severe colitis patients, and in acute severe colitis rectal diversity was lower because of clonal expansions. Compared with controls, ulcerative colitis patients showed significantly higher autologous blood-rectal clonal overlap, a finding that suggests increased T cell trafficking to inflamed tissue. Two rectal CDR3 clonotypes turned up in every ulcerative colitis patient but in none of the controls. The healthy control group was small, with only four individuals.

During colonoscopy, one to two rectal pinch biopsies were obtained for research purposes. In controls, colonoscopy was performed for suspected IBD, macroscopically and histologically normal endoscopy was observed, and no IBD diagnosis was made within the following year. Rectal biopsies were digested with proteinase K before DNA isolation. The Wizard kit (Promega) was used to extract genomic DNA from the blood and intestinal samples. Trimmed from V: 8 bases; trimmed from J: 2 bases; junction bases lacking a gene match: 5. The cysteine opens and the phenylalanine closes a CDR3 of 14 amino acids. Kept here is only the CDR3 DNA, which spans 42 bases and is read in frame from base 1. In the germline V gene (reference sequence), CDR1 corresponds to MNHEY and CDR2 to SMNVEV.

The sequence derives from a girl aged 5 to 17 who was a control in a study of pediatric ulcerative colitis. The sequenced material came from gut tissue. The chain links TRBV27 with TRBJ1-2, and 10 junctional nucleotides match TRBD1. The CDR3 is CASWPGQGNYGYTF. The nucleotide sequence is TGTGCCAGCTGGCCGGGACAGGGGAACTATGGCTACACCTTC.